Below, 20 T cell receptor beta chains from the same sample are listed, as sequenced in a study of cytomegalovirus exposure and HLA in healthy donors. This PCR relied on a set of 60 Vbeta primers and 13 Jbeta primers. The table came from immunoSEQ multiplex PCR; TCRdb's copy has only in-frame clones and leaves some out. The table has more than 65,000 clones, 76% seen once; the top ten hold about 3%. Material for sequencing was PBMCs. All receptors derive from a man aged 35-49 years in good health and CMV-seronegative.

The CDR3 bases are TGTGCCAGCGGAGCGGGAGAGACCCAGTACTTC. It encodes CASGAGETQYF. This sequence joins TRBV25-1 and TRBJ2-5; tentatively, D is TRBD2 (6 bases). The CDR3 contains 11 residues. Looked up from germline, CDR1 is MGHDK and CDR2 is SYGVNS. Trimming pared 8 bases from V and 4 bases from J, leaving 8 bases between.

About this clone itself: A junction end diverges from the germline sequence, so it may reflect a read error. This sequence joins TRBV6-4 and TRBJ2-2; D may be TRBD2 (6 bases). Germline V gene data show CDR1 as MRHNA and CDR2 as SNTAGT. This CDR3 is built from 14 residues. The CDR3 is CAGSDSSGAGELFF. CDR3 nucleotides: TGTGCCGGCAGTGACTCGTCGGGGGCCGGGGAGCTGTTTTTT.

CDR3 coding DNA: TGTGCCAGCAGCTCTCGGACCCAAGGGGATGAAAAACTGTTTTTT. This translates into CASSSRTQGDEKLFF. The V call is TRBV9, the J call TRBJ1-4; possible D gene TRBD1, 5 bases. The germline V and J ends were trimmed by 4 bases and 6 bases, with 16 bases remaining between them. The length of the CDR3 is 15 residues. Germline V gene data show CDR1 as SGDLS and CDR2 as YYNGEE. Variable domain in full (rest from reference TRBV9 and TRBJ1-4): DSGVTQTPKHLITATGQRVTLRCSPRSGDLSVYWYQQSLDQGLQFLIQYYNGEERAKGNILERFSAQQFPDLHSELNLSSLELGDSALYFCASSSRTQGDEKLFFGSGTQLSVL.

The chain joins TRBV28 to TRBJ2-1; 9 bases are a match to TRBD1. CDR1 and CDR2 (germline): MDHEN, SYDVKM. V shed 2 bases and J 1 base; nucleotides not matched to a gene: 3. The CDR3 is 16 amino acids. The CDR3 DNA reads TGTGCCAGCAGTTTAGTGGGACAGGGTTCCTACAATGAGCAGTTCTTC. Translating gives CASSLVGQGSYNEQFF. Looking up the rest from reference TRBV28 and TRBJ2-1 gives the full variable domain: DVKVTQSSRYLVKRTGEKVFLECVQDMDHENMFWYRQDPGLGLRLIYFSYDVKMKEKGDIPEGYSVSREKKERFSLILESASTNQTSMYLCASSLVGQGSYNEQFFGPGTRLTVL.

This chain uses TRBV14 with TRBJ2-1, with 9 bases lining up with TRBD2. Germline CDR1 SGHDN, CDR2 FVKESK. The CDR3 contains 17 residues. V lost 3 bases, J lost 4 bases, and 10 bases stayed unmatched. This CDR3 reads CASSHPSGASDYNEQFF. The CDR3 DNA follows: TGTGCCAGCAGCCACCCTAGCGGGGCCTCGGATTACAATGAGCAGTTCTTC.

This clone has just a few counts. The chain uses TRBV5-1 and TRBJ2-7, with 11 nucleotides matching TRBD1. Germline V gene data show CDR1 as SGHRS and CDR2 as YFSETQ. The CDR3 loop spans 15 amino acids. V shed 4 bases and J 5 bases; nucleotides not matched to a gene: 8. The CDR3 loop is CASSQYRDRGDEQYF. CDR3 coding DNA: TGCGCCAGCAGCCAATACCGGGACAGGGGGGACGAGCAGTACTTC.

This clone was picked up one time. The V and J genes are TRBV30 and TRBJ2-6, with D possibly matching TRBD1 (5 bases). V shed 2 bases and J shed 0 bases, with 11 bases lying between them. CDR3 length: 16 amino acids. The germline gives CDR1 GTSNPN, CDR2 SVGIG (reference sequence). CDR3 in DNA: TGTGCCTGGAGTAGGGGTTCACGCTCTGGGGCCAACGTCCTGACTTTC. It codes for CAWSRGSRSGANVLTF.

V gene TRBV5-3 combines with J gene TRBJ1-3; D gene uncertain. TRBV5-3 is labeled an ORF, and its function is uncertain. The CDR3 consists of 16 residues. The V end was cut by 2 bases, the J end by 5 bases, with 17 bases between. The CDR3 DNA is TGTGCCAGAAGCTTTTCGTCTCTAGAAAACCGAAACACCATATATTTT. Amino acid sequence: CARSFSSLENRNTIYF.

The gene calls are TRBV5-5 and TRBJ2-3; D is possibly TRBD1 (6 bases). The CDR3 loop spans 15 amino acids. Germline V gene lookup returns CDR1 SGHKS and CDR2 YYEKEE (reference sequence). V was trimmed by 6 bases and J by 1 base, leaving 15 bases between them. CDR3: CASIRGGRGTDTQYF. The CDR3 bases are TGTGCCAGCATCCGAGGGGGAAGGGGCACAGATACGCAGTATTTT.

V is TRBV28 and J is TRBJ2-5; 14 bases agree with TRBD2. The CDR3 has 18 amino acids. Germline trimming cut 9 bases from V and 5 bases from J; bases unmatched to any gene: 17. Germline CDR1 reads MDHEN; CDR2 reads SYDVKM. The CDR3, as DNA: TGTGCCAGTTACTTCCAAGGACTAGCGGGGGGCCGCCGGGAGACCCAGTACTTC. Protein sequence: CASYFQGLAGGRRETQYF.

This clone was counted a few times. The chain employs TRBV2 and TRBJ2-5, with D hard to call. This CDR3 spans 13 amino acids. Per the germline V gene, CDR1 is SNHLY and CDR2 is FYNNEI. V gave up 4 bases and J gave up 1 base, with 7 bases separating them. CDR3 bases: TGTGCCAGCAGTGGCCAGATCCAAGAGACCCAGTACTTC. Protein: CASSGQIQETQYF. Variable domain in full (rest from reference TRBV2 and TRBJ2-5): EPEVTQTPSHQVTQMGQEVILRCVPISNHLYFYWYRQILGQKVEFLVSFYNNEISEKSEIFDDQFSVERPDGSNFTLKIRSTKLEDSAMYFCASSGQIQETQYFGPGTRLLVL.

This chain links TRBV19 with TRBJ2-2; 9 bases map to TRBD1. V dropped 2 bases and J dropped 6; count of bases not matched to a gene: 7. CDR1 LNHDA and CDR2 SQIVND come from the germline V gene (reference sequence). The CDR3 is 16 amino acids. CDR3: CASSISRGQGPGELFF. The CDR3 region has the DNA TGTGCCAGTAGTATAAGTAGGGGACAGGGACCCGGGGAGCTGTTTTTT. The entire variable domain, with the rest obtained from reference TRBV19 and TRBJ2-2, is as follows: DGGITQSPKYLFRKEGQNVTLSCEQNLNHDAMYWYRQDPGQGLRLIYYSQIVNDFQKGDIAEGYSVSREKKESFPLTVTSAQKNPTAFYLCASSISRGQGPGELFFGEGSRLTVL.

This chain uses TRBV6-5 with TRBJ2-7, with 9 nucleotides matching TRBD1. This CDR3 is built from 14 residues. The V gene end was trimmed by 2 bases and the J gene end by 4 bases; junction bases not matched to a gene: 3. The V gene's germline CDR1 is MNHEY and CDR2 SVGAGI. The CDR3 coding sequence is TGTGCCAGCAGTTACGGGACAGGGCAATACGAGCAGTACTTC. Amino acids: CASSYGTGQYEQYF.

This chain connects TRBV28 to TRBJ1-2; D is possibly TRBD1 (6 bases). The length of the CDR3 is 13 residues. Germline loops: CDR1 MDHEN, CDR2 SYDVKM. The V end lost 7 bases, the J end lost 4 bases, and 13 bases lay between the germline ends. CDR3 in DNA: TGTGCCAGCAAAGAGGACAGACTCTATGGCTACACCTTC. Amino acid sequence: CASKEDRLYGYTF.

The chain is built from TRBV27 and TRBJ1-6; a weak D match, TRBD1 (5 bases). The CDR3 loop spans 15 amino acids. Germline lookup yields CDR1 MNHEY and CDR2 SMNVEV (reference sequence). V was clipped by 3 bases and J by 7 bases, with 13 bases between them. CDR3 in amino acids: CASSFFGRANSPLHF. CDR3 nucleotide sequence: TGTGCCAGCAGTTTTTTTGGCAGGGCAAATTCACCCCTCCACTTT.

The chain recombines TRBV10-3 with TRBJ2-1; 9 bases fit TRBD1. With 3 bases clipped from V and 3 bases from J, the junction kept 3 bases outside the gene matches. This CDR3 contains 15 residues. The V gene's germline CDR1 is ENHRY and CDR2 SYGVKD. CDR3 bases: TGTGCCATCAGTGATGGGACAGGGTTCTACAATGAGCAGTTCTTC. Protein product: CAISDGTGFYNEQFF.

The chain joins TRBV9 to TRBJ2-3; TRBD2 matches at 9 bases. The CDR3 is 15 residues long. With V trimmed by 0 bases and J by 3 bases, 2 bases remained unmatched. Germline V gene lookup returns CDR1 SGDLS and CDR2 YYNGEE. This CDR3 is CASSVEAGGTDTQYF. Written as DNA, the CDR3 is TGTGCCAGCAGCGTAGAGGCGGGGGGGACAGATACGCAGTATTTT.

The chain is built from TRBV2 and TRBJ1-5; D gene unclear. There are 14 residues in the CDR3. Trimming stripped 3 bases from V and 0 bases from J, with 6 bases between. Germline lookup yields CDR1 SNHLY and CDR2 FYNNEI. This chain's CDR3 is CASSEAHSNQPQHF. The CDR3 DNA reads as TGTGCCAGCAGTGAGGCTCATAGCAATCAGCCCCAGCATTTT.

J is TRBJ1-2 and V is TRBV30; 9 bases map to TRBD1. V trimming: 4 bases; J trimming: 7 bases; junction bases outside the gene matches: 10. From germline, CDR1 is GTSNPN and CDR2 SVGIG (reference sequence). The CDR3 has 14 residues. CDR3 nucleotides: TGTGCCTGGAACTCCCGGGACAGGGAGAGTGGCTACACCTTC. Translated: CAWNSRDRESGYTF.

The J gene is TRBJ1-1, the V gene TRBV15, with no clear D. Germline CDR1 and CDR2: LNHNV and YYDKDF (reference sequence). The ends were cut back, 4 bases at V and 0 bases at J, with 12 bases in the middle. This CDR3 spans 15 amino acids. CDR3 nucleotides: TGTGCCACCAGCACTGAAACAGTTCTGAACACTGAAGCTTTCTTT. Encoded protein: CATSTETVLNTEAFF.